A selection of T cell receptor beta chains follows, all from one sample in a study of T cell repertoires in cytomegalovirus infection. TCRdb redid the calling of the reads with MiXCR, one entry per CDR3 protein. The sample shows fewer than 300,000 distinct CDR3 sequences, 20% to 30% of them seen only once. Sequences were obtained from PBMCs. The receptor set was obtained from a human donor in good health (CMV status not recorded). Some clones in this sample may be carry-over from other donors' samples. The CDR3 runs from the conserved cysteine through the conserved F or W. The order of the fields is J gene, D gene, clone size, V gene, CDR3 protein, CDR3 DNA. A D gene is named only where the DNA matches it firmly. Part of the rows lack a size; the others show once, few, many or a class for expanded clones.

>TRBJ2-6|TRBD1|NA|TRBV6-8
CASRAPPGQAPDGANVLTF
TGTGCCAGCAGAGCCCCCCCGGGACAGGCGCCAGATGGGGCCAACGTCCTGACTTTC
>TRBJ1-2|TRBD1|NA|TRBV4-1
CASSYDRGQGYGYTF
TGCGCCAGCAGCTATGACAGGGGACAGGGGTATGGCTACACCTTC
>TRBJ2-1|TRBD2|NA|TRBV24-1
CATSLAGPNNEQFF
TGTGCCACCAGTCTAGCGGGACCAAACAATGAGCAGTTCTTC
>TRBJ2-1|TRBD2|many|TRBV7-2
CASSLERERHNEQFF
TGTGCCAGCAGCTTAGAGCGGGAGCGCCACAATGAGCAGTTCTTC
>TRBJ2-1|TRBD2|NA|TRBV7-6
CASSLALGLANSYNEQFF
TGTGCCAGCAGCTTAGCGTTGGGACTAGCGAACTCCTACAATGAGCAGTTCTTC
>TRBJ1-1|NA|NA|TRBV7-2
CASRLGGATEAFF
TGTGCCAGCAGGCTAGGGGGGGCCACTGAAGCTTTCTTT
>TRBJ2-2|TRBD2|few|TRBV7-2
CASSRTSGYGGELFF
TGTGCCAGCAGCCGGACTAGCGGGTATGGCGGGGAGCTGTTTTTT
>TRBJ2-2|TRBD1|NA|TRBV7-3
CASSLFGQANTGELFF
TGTGCCAGCAGCTTATTTGGACAGGCGAACACCGGGGAGCTGTTTTTT
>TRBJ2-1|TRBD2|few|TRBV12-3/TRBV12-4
CASGGLAGGLSTYNEQFF
TGTGCCAGCGGAGGACTAGCGGGAGGACTCTCAACCTACAATGAGCAGTTCTTC
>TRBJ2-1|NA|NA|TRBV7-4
CASNYDPEGHEQFF
TGTGCCAGCAACTACGACCCCGAAGGTCATGAGCAGTTCTTC
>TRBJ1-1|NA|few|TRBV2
CASSERSGNTEAFF
TGTGCCAGCAGTGAAAGGTCTGGGAACACTGAAGCTTTCTTT
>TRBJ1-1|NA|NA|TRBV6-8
CASSYSSGADTEAFF
TGTGCCAGCAGTTACTCATCAGGGGCTGACACTGAAGCTTTCTTT
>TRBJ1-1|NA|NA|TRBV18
CASSPVAAFNTEAFF
TGTGCCAGCTCACCCGTGGCAGCCTTCAACACTGAAGCTTTCTTT
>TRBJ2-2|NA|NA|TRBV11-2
CASSLIRRADGELFF
TGTGCCAGCAGCTTAATCCGCAGGGCGGACGGGGAGCTGTTTTTT
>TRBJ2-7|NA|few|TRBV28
CASSWAGVTEQYF
TGTGCCAGCAGTTGGGCAGGGGTAACTGAGCAGTACTTC
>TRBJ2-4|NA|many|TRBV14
CASSQEGGRGIGNIQYF
TGTGCCAGCAGCCAAGAGGGTGGAAGGGGCATCGGAAACATTCAGTACTTC
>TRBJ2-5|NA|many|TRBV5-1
CASSRNIADIIGGETQYF
TGCGCCAGCAGCCGAAATATTGCCGACATCATTGGGGGAGAGACCCAGTACTTC
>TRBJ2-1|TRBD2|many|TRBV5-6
CASSFTGLLNKQFF
TGTGCCAGCAGCTTTACGGGACTACTCAATAAGCAGTTCTTC
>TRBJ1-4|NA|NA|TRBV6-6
CASSQQLLATNEKLFF
TGTGCCAGCAGTCAACAGCTTCTTGCAACTAATGAAAAACTGTTTTTT
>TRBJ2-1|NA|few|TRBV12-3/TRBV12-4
CASSLYGAGGNEQFF
TGTGCCAGCAGTTTATACGGGGCAGGAGGCAATGAGCAGTTCTTC
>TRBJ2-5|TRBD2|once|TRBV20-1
CSATGLAGGLQETQYF
TGCAGTGCTACCGGACTAGCGGGGGGCCTTCAAGAGACCCAGTACTTC
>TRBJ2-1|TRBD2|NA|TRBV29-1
CSGGLAGDEYNEQFF
TGCAGCGGCGGACTAGCGGGAGATGAGTACAATGAGCAGTTCTTC